The rows below give T cell receptor beta chains drawn from one sample of a study of blood T cell repertoires in COVID-19. Assay used: immunoSEQ multiplex PCR; TCRdb lists only in-frame clones, some missing. The sample contains some 400,000 clones, roughly nine tenths of which appear only once. Sequenced material: PBMCs or T cells enriched from blood (not recorded which). All receptors derive from a man under 40 who had recovered from COVID-19. The CDR3 runs from the conserved cysteine through the conserved F or W. Each record gives: V gene, D gene, J gene, clone size, CDR3 protein, CDR3 DNA. The D gene is left open where the match is weak. Size tells how often a clone was seen (once, few, many) or the class of an expanded clone, and some rows leave it out.

V: TRBV29-1
D: NA
J: TRBJ1-1
size: NA
CDR3: CSEKDSVAEAFF
DNA: TGCAGCGAAAAGGACAGCGTGGCTGAAGCTTTCTTT

V: TRBV19
D: NA
J: TRBJ1-5
size: NA
CDR3: CASSIAGYSNQPQHF
DNA: TGTGCCAGTAGTATAGCAGGGTATAGCAATCAGCCCCAGCATTTT

V: TRBV27
D: TRBD1
J: TRBJ1-1
size: NA
CDR3: CVVGGKNMNTEAFF
DNA: TGTGTTGTAGGGGGCAAAAATATGAACACTGAAGCTTTCTTT

V: TRBV14
D: TRBD1
J: TRBJ1-1
size: once
CDR3: CASSQHRDRIGTEAFF
DNA: TGTGCCAGCAGCCAACACCGGGACAGGATCGGAACTGAAGCTTTCTTT

V: TRBV5-1
D: NA
J: TRBJ2-1
size: NA
CDR3: CASSLGLGVRTYNEQFF
DNA: TGCGCCAGCAGCTTGGGTCTAGGGGTTCGAACGTACAATGAGCAGTTCTTC

V: TRBV3-1/TRBV3-2
D: NA
J: TRBJ1-3
size: NA
CDR3: CASSPTRSGNTIYF
DNA: TGTGCCAGCAGCCCGACGAGGTCTGGAAACACCATATATTTT

V: TRBV7-2
D: TRBD2
J: TRBJ2-2
size: NA
CDR3: CASSSRRLAGVSTGELFF
DNA: TGTGCCAGCAGCTCCCGGAGATTAGCGGGAGTATCGACCGGGGAGCTGTTTTTT

V: TRBV19
D: NA
J: TRBJ2-5
size: NA
CDR3: CASSIALKETQYF
DNA: TGTGCCAGTAGTATTGCCCTAAAAGAGACCCAGTACTTC

V: TRBV5-4
D: NA
J: TRBJ2-7
size: NA
CDR3: CASSLSAGFGGTYEQYF
DNA: TGTGCCAGCAGCTTGTCAGCCGGTTTTGGGGGGACCTACGAGCAGTACTTC

V: TRBV5-6
D: NA
J: TRBJ2-1
size: NA
CDR3: CASSLARYEQFF
DNA: TGTGCCAGCAGCTTGGCCCGGTATGAGCAGTTCTTC

V: TRBV29-1
D: TRBD2
J: TRBJ2-1
size: NA
CDR3: CSAAPPSGSLSYNEQFF
DNA: TGCAGCGCCGCGCCCCCAAGCGGGAGCCTCTCCTACAATGAGCAGTTCTTC

V: TRBV7-8
D: TRBD1
J: TRBJ1-5
size: NA
CDR3: CASSPQTGPNQPQHF
DNA: TGTGCCAGCAGCCCCCAGACAGGGCCTAATCAGCCCCAGCATTTT

V: TRBV5-1
D: NA
J: TRBJ2-3
size: NA
CDR3: CASSPQGTGFSADTQYF
DNA: TGCGCCAGCAGCCCGCAGGGTACAGGGTTTAGCGCAGATACGCAGTATTTT

V: TRBV4-1
D: NA
J: TRBJ1-5
size: NA
CDR3: CASSQVEGRNQPQHF
DNA: TGCGCCAGCAGCCAAGTGGAGGGACGAAATCAGCCCCAGCATTTT

V: TRBV19
D: TRBD1
J: TRBJ2-7
size: NA
CDR3: CASRGQGYEQYF
DNA: TGTGCCAGTAGGGGACAGGGTTACGAGCAGTACTTC

V: TRBV11-2
D: NA
J: TRBJ2-7
size: NA
CDR3: CASSLGRTGLYEQYF
DNA: TGTGCCAGCAGCTTAGGCCGGACCGGACTCTACGAGCAGTACTTC

V: TRBV5-1
D: TRBD2
J: TRBJ2-7
size: NA
CDR3: CASSSGLGVREQYF
DNA: TGCGCCAGCAGCTCGGGACTAGGGGTGCGAGAGCAGTACTTC

V: TRBV6-5
D: NA
J: TRBJ1-5
size: NA
CDR3: CASSLGRGNQPQHF
DNA: TGTGCCAGCAGTCTTGGGAGGGGGAATCAGCCCCAGCATTTT

V: TRBV10-1
D: TRBD1
J: TRBJ1-1
size: NA
CDR3: CASTTGTGGTEAFF
DNA: TGCGCCAGCACCACCGGGACAGGGGGCACTGAAGCTTTCTTT

V: TRBV20-1
D: TRBD2
J: TRBJ2-7
size: NA
CDR3: CSASFREGPYEQYF
DNA: TGCAGTGCTAGTTTCCGGGAGGGTCCCTACGAGCAGTACTTC

V: TRBV7-6
D: TRBD2
J: TRBJ2-7
size: NA
CDR3: CASSLAGLAELYEQYF
DNA: TGTGCCAGCAGCTTAGCAGGACTAGCGGAACTCTACGAGCAGTACTTC

V: TRBV27
D: TRBD1
J: TRBJ1-1
size: NA
CDR3: CASLALGQGHTEAFF
DNA: TGTGCCAGCTTGGCCCTGGGACAGGGACACACTGAAGCTTTCTTT

V: TRBV18
D: NA
J: TRBJ1-3
size: NA
CDR3: CASSGGAAGNTIYF
DNA: TGTGCCAGCTCAGGGGGGGCCGCCGGAAACACCATATATTTT

V: TRBV6-5
D: TRBD1
J: TRBJ1-2
size: NA
CDR3: CASSAEGTGGRGYTF
DNA: TGTGCCAGCAGCGCAGAGGGGACAGGGGGCCGAGGCTACACCTTC

V: TRBV5-3
D: TRBD2
J: TRBJ2-5
size: NA
CDR3: CVRSLTGTTSGSRETQYF
DNA: TGTGTCAGAAGCTTGACCGGCACGACTAGCGGGAGTAGGGAGACCCAGTACTTC

V: TRBV7-3
D: TRBD1
J: TRBJ1-1
size: NA
CDR3: CASSLAAGGTEAFF
DNA: TGTGCCAGCAGCTTAGCGGCAGGGGGTACTGAAGCTTTCTTT

V: TRBV28
D: TRBD1
J: TRBJ2-1
size: NA
CDR3: CASSRLGQGVSDEQFF
DNA: TGTGCCAGCAGTCGTCTGGGACAGGGGGTTTCGGATGAGCAGTTCTTC

V: TRBV28
D: TRBD1
J: TRBJ2-7
size: NA
CDR3: CASSRTGKHFLPSYEQYF
DNA: TGTGCCAGCAGTAGGACAGGCAAACACTTCCTTCCATCCTACGAGCAGTACTTC

V: TRBV7-6
D: TRBD2
J: TRBJ2-5
size: NA
CDR3: CASSSPRTSLQETQYF
DNA: TGTGCCAGCAGCTCCCCCCGGACTAGTCTCCAAGAGACCCAGTACTTC

V: TRBV27
D: NA
J: TRBJ2-7
size: NA
CDR3: CASSLDSVSYEQYF
DNA: TGTGCCAGCAGTTTAGATAGCGTCTCCTACGAGCAGTACTTC

V: TRBV7-9
D: NA
J: TRBJ2-1
size: NA
CDR3: CASSPSRTAYNEQFF
DNA: TGTGCCAGCAGCCCCTCACGGACAGCATACAATGAGCAGTTCTTC

V: TRBV7-2
D: TRBD2
J: TRBJ2-5
size: few
CDR3: CASSPLLGLAIPQYF
DNA: TGTGCCAGCAGTCCCCTGTTGGGACTAGCCATCCCCCAGTACTTC

V: TRBV23-1
D: TRBD1
J: TRBJ2-5
size: NA
CDR3: CASSQSGEGQGAETQYF
DNA: TGCGCCAGCAGTCAATCGGGGGAAGGACAGGGGGCCGAGACCCAGTACTTC

V: TRBV3-1/TRBV3-2
D: NA
J: TRBJ2-7
size: NA
CDR3: CASSQDRAIRYF
DNA: TGTGCCAGCAGCCAAGATAGAGCGATACGGTACTTC

V: TRBV4-1
D: TRBD1
J: TRBJ1-2
size: NA
CDR3: CASSQVATGVLVRGYTF
DNA: TGCGCCAGCAGCCAAGTGGCGACAGGGGTGTTAGTGCGTGGCTACACCTTC

V: TRBV13
D: NA
J: TRBJ1-5
size: once
CDR3: CASSSWGRNQPQHF
DNA: TGTGCCAGCAGCTCATGGGGGCGGAATCAGCCCCAGCATTTT

V: TRBV11-2
D: TRBD1
J: TRBJ1-4
size: NA
CDR3: CASSSTGANEKLFF
DNA: TGTGCCAGCAGCTCGACAGGGGCTAATGAAAAACTGTTTTTT

V: TRBV14
D: TRBD1
J: TRBJ1-2
size: NA
CDR3: CASSQEARTGGGYTF
DNA: TGTGCCAGCAGCCAAGAAGCGAGAACAGGGGGTGGCTACACCTTC

V: TRBV27
D: NA
J: TRBJ1-5
size: NA
CDR3: CASRTGYSNQPQHF
DNA: TGTGCCAGCAGGACAGGATATAGCAATCAGCCCCAGCATTTT

V: TRBV19
D: NA
J: TRBJ1-1
size: NA
CDR3: CASSQGFGTEAFF
DNA: TGTGCCAGTAGTCAGGGCTTCGGCACTGAAGCTTTCTTT

V: TRBV28
D: NA
J: TRBJ1-2
size: NA
CDR3: CASSLGADYGYTF
DNA: TGTGCCAGCAGTTTGGGGGCAGACTATGGCTACACCTTC

V: TRBV27
D: NA
J: TRBJ2-3
size: NA
CDR3: CASSLYTGVTDTQYF
DNA: TGTGCCAGCAGTTTATACACGGGGGTTACAGATACGCAGTATTTT

V: TRBV7-9
D: NA
J: TRBJ2-2
size: NA
CDR3: CASSPRYDTGELFF
DNA: TGTGCCAGCAGCCCACGCTACGACACCGGGGAGCTGTTTTTT

V: TRBV7-9
D: NA
J: TRBJ1-1
size: NA
CDR3: CASSGTDTEAFF
DNA: TGTGCCAGCAGCGGGACTGACACTGAAGCTTTCTTT

V: TRBV7-8
D: NA
J: TRBJ1-2
size: NA
CDR3: CASSLGLGLTYGYTF
DNA: TGTGCCAGCAGCTTAGGTCTCGGACTAACATATGGCTACACCTTC

V: TRBV5-8
D: TRBD2
J: TRBJ2-4
size: NA
CDR3: CASSALTSGWAKNIQYF
DNA: TGTGCCAGCAGCGCACTGACTAGCGGATGGGCCAAAAACATTCAGTACTTC

V: TRBV24-1
D: NA
J: TRBJ2-1
size: NA
CDR3: CATSEAAPDNEQFF
DNA: TGTGCCACCAGCGAGGCGGCTCCCGACAATGAGCAGTTCTTC